This TCR beta chain was observed in a study of cytomegalovirus exposure and HLA in healthy donors. General study points: A later analysis showed HLA-associated TCR beta chains outstripping equally common others in clonal expansion.

Germline-derived CDR1 and CDR2 are SEHNR and FQNEAQ (reference sequence). The CDR3 runs 13 residues. Trimming stripped 5 bases from V and 5 bases from J, with 12 bases between. Use of 60 Vbeta and 13 Jbeta primers characterized the PCR. Assay: immunoSEQ multiplex PCR; the TCRdb copy retains only in-frame clones and omits some. The table lists around 120,000 clones, 80% of them singletons, with more than 7% in the top ten. This clone was observed a single time. Its cognate antigen is unknown. Sequencing was done on a sample of PBMCs. V is TRBV7-9 and J is TRBJ1-2; D is unresolved. The clonotype comes from a female donor in good health and CMV-seropositive. Written as DNA, the CDR3 is TGTGCCAGCAGCCCCCAGGAGGCTTATGGCTACACCTTC. Protein: CASSPQEAYGYTF.